The 18 T cell receptor beta chains in this list originate from one sample, sequenced in a study of T cells in Graves' hyperthyroidism and ophthalmopathy. It was RNA transcripts that yielded the amplified TCR beta CDR3 regions. The primer set for the first-round RT-PCR of the TCR CDR3 was HTBI. One entry per CDR3 protein, called by TCRdb with MiXCR from the multiplex PCR reads. The sample lists more than 300,000 distinct CDR3 sequences, about 15% seen once, with 30% to 40% in the top ten. What was sequenced was blood. These receptors came from a young woman with Graves' hyperthyroidism that later progressed to Graves' ophthalmopathy.

In this sample, this clonotype turned up many times. The gene calls are TRBV28 and TRBJ1-3; D gene ambiguous. V gave up 2 bases and J gave up 0 bases, with 11 bases separating them. The CDR3 length is 16 residues. Germline CDR1 MDHEN, CDR2 SYDVKM. The CDR3 nucleotides are TGTGCCAGCAGTTTACCGGCCACAGCCTCTGGAAACACCATATATTTT. It yields the protein CASSLPATASGNTIYF.

A note on this clonotype: This may be a read error: a much more frequent sequence differs by one nucleotide. The chain combines TRBV6-2 or TRBV6-3 with TRBJ2-1; D remains unclear. CDR1 is MNHEY, CDR2 SVGEGT, per germline. The CDR3 is 16 residues long. CDR3 sequence reads: CASSYSMKNSPHEQLF. CDR3 bases: TGTGCCAGCAGTTACTCGATGAAGAACTCACCTCATGAGCAGCTCTTC.

A note on this clonotype: With a much larger clone just one base away, this may be a read error. V and J are TRBV2 and TRBJ2-3; D is undetermined. The last part of the DNA fits TRBJ1-5 better; the J call may be wrong. The CDR3 runs to 16 residues. Germline V CDR1 and CDR2: SNHLY, FYNNEI. The CDR3 sequence: CASSAGLAGPTDTQHF. CDR3 bases: TGTGCCAGCAGTGCTGGACTAGCGGGTCCCACAGATACGCAGCATTTT.

This clonotype was found once. V and J are TRBV3-1 and TRBJ1-4; no reliable D call. Germline V CDR1 and CDR2: LGHDT, YNNKEL (reference sequence). V was trimmed by 1 base and J by 0 bases, leaving 6 bases between them. This CDR3 contains 15 residues. CDR3 bases: TGTGCCAGCAGCCAAGGTACAGCAACTAATGAAAAACTGTTTTTT. Protein product: CASSQGTATNEKLFF.

The chain links TRBV4-1 to TRBJ2-5; D is uncertain. The germline CDR1 and CDR2 sequences are MGHRA and YSYEKL. This CDR3 contains 17 residues. The V and J ends lost 4 bases and 6 bases respectively, with 24 bases between them. As DNA, the CDR3 is TGCGCCAGCAGCCGATTCGGTCGCAGTGCCAACGGGCAGACCCAGTACTTC. Encoded protein: CASSRFGRSANGQTQYF.

This clonotype appeared a few times. The V and J genes are TRBV20-1 and TRBJ2-7; the D gene is possibly TRBD2 (6 bases). V was trimmed by 6 bases and J by 6 bases, leaving 18 bases between them. CDR3 length: 13 residues. Per the germline V gene, CDR1 is DFQATT and CDR2 is SNEGSKA (reference sequence). For the CDR3, the DNA is TGCAGTGCGGGAGGACTAATCTCGAGCGAGCAGTACTTC. This encodes CSAGGLISSEQYF.

The table lists this clonotype with many counts. The rearrangement links TRBV20-1 to TRBJ2-1; TRBD2 is a possible D gene (6 bases). CDR3 length equals 17 residues. V was pared by 3 bases and J by 3 bases, with 21 bases between. The germline CDR1 and CDR2 sequences are DFQATT and SNEGSKA (reference sequence). CDR3 DNA sequence: TGCAGTGCTAGGAGTGTCCAGGACTACGGGATCTACAATGAGCAGTTCTTC. Protein: CSARSVQDYGIYNEQFF.

This chain uses TRBV19 with TRBJ2-7, with a tentative D call TRBD2 (5 bases). The CDR3 totals 14 residues. Germline V gene data show CDR1 as LNHDA and CDR2 as SQIVND (reference sequence). Trimming took 5 bases from V and 4 from J, leaving 15 bases between them. CDR3 protein: CASSPEGAVYEQYF. The DNA of the CDR3 is TGTGCCAGTAGTCCCGAGGGAGCGGTTTACGAGCAGTACTTC.

This clonotype came up a few times. The genes are TRBV6-1 and TRBJ2-2; weak D call: TRBD2 (5 bases). V was cut by 7 bases and J by 0 bases, with 15 bases left in between. Looked up from germline, CDR1 is MNHNS and CDR2 is SASEGT. The CDR3 sequence is 16 residues long. The CDR3 loop is CASTAPRGSNTGELFF. Here the CDR3 DNA reads TGTGCCAGCACCGCTCCTCGGGGATCGAACACCGGGGAGCTGTTTTTT.

The sample holds a few counts of this clonotype. The gene calls are TRBV6-1 and TRBJ2-7; 7 bases map to TRBD1. This CDR3 region has 14 residues. The V segment lost 5 bases and the J segment 3 bases; nucleotides outside the gene matches: 7. The germline gives CDR1 MNHNS, CDR2 SASEGT. The CDR3 protein is CASSPDRFGYEQYF. The CDR3 DNA is TGTGCCAGCAGTCCGGACAGGTTTGGCTACGAGCAGTACTTC.

This clonotype appeared a few times. The rearrangement uses TRBV28 and TRBJ1-6; D remains ambiguous. The V and J ends lost 6 bases and 0 bases respectively, with 15 bases between them. The germline V gene encodes CDR1 MDHEN and CDR2 SYDVKM. This CDR3 is 17 amino acids long. CDR3 sequence (DNA): TGTGCCAGCAGCCGCGGGATCAGCAGCTCCTATAATTCACCCCTCCACTTT. This codes for CASSRGISSSYNSPLHF.

In its sample, this clonotype was seen a few times. The chain combines TRBV11-2 with TRBJ1-2; D call uncertain. V shed 1 base and J shed 4 bases, with 7 bases lying between them. CDR3 length equals 13 residues. CDR1 SGHAT and CDR2 FQNNGV come from the germline V gene. The CDR3 reads CASSLVAGYGYTF. For the CDR3, the DNA is TGTGCCAGCAGCTTAGTAGCCGGCTATGGCTACACCTTC.

In this sample, this clonotype turned up many times. The genes are TRBV12-3 or TRBV12-4 and TRBJ1-2, with TRBD1 matching over 10 bases. The CDR3 is 14 residues long. V gave up 5 bases and J gave up 7 bases; unmatched junction bases: 7. The CDR3 region is CASSTEGQGFGYTF. The CDR3 DNA follows: TGTGCCAGCAGTACGGAGGGACAGGGGTTTGGCTACACCTTC.

There are many counts of this clonotype. The chain combines TRBV15 with TRBJ2-7, with unresolved D. CDR1 and CDR2 (germline): LNHNV, YYDKDF (reference sequence). V lost 0 bases, J lost 5 bases, and 11 bases lay in between. There are 14 residues in the CDR3. CDR3 coding DNA: TGTGCCACCAGCAGAGATCGCAATCCTGACGAGCAGTACTTC. Its translation: CATSRDRNPDEQYF.

This clonotype has a count of ten or more. The rearrangement uses TRBV19 and TRBJ2-1; 9 bases align to TRBD1. CDR1 is LNHDA and CDR2 is SQIVND in the germline V gene (reference sequence). This CDR3 region has 15 residues. The V gene end was trimmed by 3 bases and the J gene end by 5 bases; junction bases not matched to a gene: 5. The CDR3 sequence is CASSIRTGANNEQFF. The CDR3 nucleotides are TGTGCCAGTAGTATCAGGACAGGGGCCAACAATGAGCAGTTCTTC.

This clonotype showed up just a few times. The chain uses TRBV6-2 or TRBV6-3 and TRBJ1-2; the D is unclear. The CDR3 is made up of 14 amino acids. The V and J ends lost 5 bases and 4 bases respectively, with 14 bases between them. Germline values: CDR1 MNHEY, CDR2 SVGEGT. The CDR3 region has the DNA TGTGCCAGCAGTCCGGCGGACTCCTCCTATGGCTACACCTTC. Its translation is CASSPADSSYGYTF.

The table lists this clonotype with a few counts. The rearrangement joins TRBV7-9 to TRBJ2-5, with 9 bases aligning to TRBD1. There are 18 residues in the CDR3. CDR1 and CDR2 (germline): SEHNR, FQNEAQ (reference sequence). After removal of 5 bases from V and 1 base from J, the junction contained 14 bases not matched to a gene. CDR3 protein: CASSPRTGVKGTQETQYF. The CDR3 DNA sequence: TGTGCCAGCAGCCCTCGGACAGGGGTAAAGGGGACCCAAGAGACCCAGTACTTC.

J is TRBJ2-1 and V is TRBV5-1, with 9 bases lining up with TRBD1. Germline CDR1 is SGHRS and CDR2 is YFSETQ. V gave up 4 bases and J gave up 2 bases; unmatched junction bases: 7. CDR3 size: 16 residues. CDR3 nucleotide sequence: TGCGCCAGCAGCCCAGAACAGGGGGCCACCTACAATGAGCAGTTCTTC. Translated, it gives CASSPEQGATYNEQFF.